Presented here are 9 T cell receptor beta chains from one specimen sequenced in a study of blood T cell repertoires in COVID-19. Sequenced by immunoSEQ multiplex PCR; TCRdb stores in-frame clones only, minus some. Among 150,000 to 200,000 clones, less than 80% were seen once, and the ten largest hold 19%. The sequenced material came from PBMCs or T cells enriched from blood (not recorded which). The source of these receptors is a woman in her 70s in a cohort exposed to, infected with or recovered from COVID-19 (not recorded which).

The chain links TRBV18 to TRBJ2-1; 7 bases line up with TRBD2. The CDR3 has 15 residues. After removal of 6 bases from V and 8 bases from J, the junction contained 13 bases not matched to a gene. CDR1 and CDR2 (germline): KGHSH, LQKENI. This CDR3 is CASSPPSGWGDEQFF. The CDR3 region has the DNA TGTGCCAGCTCGCCCCCTAGCGGATGGGGGGATGAGCAGTTCTTC.

The V gene is TRBV10-3, the J gene TRBJ2-1, with TRBD2 matching 8 bases. CDR1 is ENHRY and CDR2 is SYGVKD in the germline V gene. Unmatched junction bases numbered 10, after V lost 10 bases and J lost 5 bases. CDR3 length equals 14 residues. Here the CDR3 reads CANRDTSGNNEQFF. The CDR3 DNA follows: TGTGCCAACCGGGACACTAGCGGAAACAATGAGCAGTTCTTC.

The V call is TRBV5-5, the J call TRBJ1-6; a possible D gene is TRBD1 (6 bases). Germline values: CDR1 SGHKS, CDR2 YYEKEE (reference sequence). This CDR3 spans 13 amino acids. V was pared by 5 bases and J by 7 bases, with 10 bases between. Here the CDR3 reads CASRQGPNSPLHF. The CDR3 coding sequence is TGTGCCAGCAGACAGGGTCCCAATTCACCCCTCCACTTT.

V gene TRBV6-1 combines with J gene TRBJ2-7, with D possibly matching TRBD2 (6 bases). Germline V gives CDR1 MNHNS, CDR2 SASEGT. The CDR3 is 13 amino acids. V gave up 2 bases and J gave up 5 bases, with 10 bases separating them. The CDR3 reads CASSERERDEQYF. The CDR3 nucleotides are TGTGCCAGCAGTGAACGAGAGCGGGACGAGCAGTACTTC.

V gene TRBV7-2 combines with J gene TRBJ2-7; D gene uncertain. CDR3 size: 11 residues. The V and J ends lost 3 bases and 3 bases respectively, with 3 bases between them. Per germline, CDR1 SGHTA and CDR2 FQGNSA. CDR3 loop: CASSFSYEQYF. In DNA, the CDR3 is TGTGCCAGCAGCTTCAGCTACGAGCAGTACTTC. Variable domain in full (rest from reference TRBV7-2 and TRBJ2-7): GAGVSQSPSNKVTEKGKDVELRCDPISGHTALYWYRQSLGQGLEFLIYFQGNSAPDKSGLPSDRFSAERTGGSVSTLTIQRTQQEDSAVYLCASSFSYEQYFGPGTRLTVT.

This sequence joins TRBV9 and TRBJ2-5, with 7 bases fitting TRBD2. Germline trimming cut 0 bases from V and 4 bases from J; bases unmatched to any gene: 3. The CDR3 totals 14 residues. The germline V gene has CDR1 SGDLS and CDR2 YYNGEE. CDR3 nucleotides: TGTGCCAGCAGCGTAGATGCGGGAGCAGAGACCCAGTACTTC. Translation: CASSVDAGAETQYF.

The chain links TRBV29-1 to TRBJ1-3; no reliable D call. Trimming took 6 bases from V and 3 from J, leaving 45 bases between them. This CDR3 is built from 24 residues. In germline, CDR1 is SQVTM, CDR2 ANQGSEA. The CDR3 nucleotides are TGCAGCGTCGGCCGCTGGTCGGCTATATCCTGGTGGGAAGGGTCTAATGAGGGTGGAAACACCATATATTTT. It translates to CSVGRWSAISWWEGSNEGGNTIYF. Looking up the rest from reference TRBV29-1 and TRBJ1-3 gives the full variable domain: SAVISQKPSRDICQRGTSLTIQCQVDSQVTMMFWYRQQPGQSLTLIATANQGSEATYESGFVIDKFPISRPNLTFSTLTVSNMSPEDSSIYLCSVGRWSAISWWEGSNEGGNTIYFGEGSWLTVV.

This clone has more than one count but fewer than ten. This chain uses TRBV27 with TRBJ2-5; 9 nucleotides line up with TRBD2. V was pared by 1 base and J by 4 bases, with 4 bases of the junction left unmatched. Germline values: CDR1 MNHEY, CDR2 SMNVEV (reference sequence). The CDR3 sequence is 15 residues long. CDR3 DNA sequence: TGTGCCAGCAGTTTATTAGCGGGAGTCCCAGAGACCCAGTACTTC. It yields the protein CASSLLAGVPETQYF.

This chain connects TRBV7-6 to TRBJ2-1; 9 bases are shared with TRBD2. J lost 12 bases, V lost 1 base, and 4 bases had no gene match. Looked up from germline, CDR1 is SGHVS and CDR2 is FNYEAQ. This CDR3 is 13 amino acids long. CDR3 protein: CASSLGREGLQFF. CDR3 DNA: TGTGCCAGCAGCTTAGGGCGGGAGGGATTGCAGTTCTTC.